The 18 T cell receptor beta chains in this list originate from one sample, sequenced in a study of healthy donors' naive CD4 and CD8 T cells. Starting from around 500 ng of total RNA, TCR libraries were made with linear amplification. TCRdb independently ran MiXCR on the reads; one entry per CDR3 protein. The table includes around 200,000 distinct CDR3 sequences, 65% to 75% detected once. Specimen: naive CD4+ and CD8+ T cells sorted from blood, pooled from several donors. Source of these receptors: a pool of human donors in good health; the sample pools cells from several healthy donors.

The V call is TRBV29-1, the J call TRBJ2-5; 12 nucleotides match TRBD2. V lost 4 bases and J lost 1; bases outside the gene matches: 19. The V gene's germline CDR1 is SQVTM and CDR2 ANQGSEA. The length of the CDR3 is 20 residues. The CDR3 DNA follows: TGCAGCGTTGCCAGACTTCAGACTAGCGGGAGCTGGAGGCCCCAAGAGACCCAGTACTTC. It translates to CSVARLQTSGSWRPQETQYF.

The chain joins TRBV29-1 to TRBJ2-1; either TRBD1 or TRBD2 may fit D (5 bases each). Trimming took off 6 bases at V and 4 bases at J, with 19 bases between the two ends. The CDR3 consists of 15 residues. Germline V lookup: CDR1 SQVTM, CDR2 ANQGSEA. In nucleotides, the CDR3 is TGCAGCGTATCTGACCGGGACGGAATTTACAATGAGCAGTTCTTC. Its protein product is CSVSDRDGIYNEQFF.

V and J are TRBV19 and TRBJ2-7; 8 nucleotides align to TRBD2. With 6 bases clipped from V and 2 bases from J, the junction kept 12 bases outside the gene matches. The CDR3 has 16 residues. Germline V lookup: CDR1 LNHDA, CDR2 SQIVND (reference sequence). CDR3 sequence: CASSGGRREAAYEQYF. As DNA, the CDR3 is TGTGCCAGTAGCGGCGGGCGGCGGGAGGCCGCCTACGAGCAGTACTTC. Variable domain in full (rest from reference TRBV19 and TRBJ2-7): DGGITQSPKYLFRKEGQNVTLSCEQNLNHDAMYWYRQDPGQGLRLIYYSQIVNDFQKGDIAEGYSVSREKKESFPLTVTSAQKNPTAFYLCASSGGRREAAYEQYFGPGTRLTVT.

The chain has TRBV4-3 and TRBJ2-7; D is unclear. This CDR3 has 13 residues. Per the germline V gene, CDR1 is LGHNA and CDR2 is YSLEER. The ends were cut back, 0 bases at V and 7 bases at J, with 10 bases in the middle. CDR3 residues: CASSQDPWTEQYF. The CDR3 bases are TGCGCCAGCAGCCAAGATCCCTGGACGGAGCAGTACTTC.

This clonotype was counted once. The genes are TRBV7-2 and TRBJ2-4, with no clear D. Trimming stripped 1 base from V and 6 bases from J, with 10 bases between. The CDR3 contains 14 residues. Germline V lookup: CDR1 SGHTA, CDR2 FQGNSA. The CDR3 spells CASSLVSSRNIQYF. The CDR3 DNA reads TGTGCCAGCAGCTTAGTGAGCTCCCGAAACATTCAGTACTTC.

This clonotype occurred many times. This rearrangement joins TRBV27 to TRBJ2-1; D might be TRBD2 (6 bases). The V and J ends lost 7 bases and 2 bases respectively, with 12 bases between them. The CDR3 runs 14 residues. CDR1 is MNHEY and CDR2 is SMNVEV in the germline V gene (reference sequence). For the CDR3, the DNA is TGTGCCAGCAAATCAGCGGGTCCCTACAATGAGCAGTTCTTC. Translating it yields CASKSAGPYNEQFF.

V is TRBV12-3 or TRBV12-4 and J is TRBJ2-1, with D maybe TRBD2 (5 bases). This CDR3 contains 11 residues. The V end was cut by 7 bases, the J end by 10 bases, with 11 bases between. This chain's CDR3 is CASTNTGEQFF. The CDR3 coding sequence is TGTGCCAGCACCAACACGGGGGAGCAGTTCTTC.

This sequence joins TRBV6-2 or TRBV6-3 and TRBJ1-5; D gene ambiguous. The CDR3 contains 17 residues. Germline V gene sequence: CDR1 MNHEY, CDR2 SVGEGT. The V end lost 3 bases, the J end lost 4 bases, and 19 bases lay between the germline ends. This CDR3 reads CASSYLLLGGENQPQHF. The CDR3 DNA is TGTGCCAGCAGTTATTTATTACTGGGCGGAGAGAATCAGCCCCAGCATTTT.

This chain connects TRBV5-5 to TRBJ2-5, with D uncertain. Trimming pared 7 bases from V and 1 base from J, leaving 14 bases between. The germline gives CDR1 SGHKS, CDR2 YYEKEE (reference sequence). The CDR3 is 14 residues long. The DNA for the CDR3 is TGTGCCAGCCGCCTCGTGGCAATCCAAGAGACCCAGTACTTC. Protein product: CASRLVAIQETQYF.

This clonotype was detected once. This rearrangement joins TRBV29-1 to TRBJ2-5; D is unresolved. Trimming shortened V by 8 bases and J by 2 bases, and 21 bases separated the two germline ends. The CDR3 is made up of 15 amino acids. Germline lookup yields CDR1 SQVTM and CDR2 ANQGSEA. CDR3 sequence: CSPDLGGAIQETQYF. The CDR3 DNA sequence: TGCAGCCCAGACCTTGGCGGAGCAATACAAGAGACCCAGTACTTC.

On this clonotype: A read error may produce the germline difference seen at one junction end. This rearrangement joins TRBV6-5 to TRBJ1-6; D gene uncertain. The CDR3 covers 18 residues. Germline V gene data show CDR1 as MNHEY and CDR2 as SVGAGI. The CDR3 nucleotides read TGCGCCAGCAGTCGTGGGGTAGGGTCCCCTCTAAGAAATTCACCCCTCCACTTT. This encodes CASSRGVGSPLRNSPLHF.

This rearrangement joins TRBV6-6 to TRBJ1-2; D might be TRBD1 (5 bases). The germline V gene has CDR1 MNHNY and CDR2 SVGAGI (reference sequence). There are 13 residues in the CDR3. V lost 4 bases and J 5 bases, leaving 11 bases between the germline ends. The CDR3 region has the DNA TGTGCCAGCAGTTTCAAGCAGGGATATGGCTACACCTTC. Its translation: CASSFKQGYGYTF.

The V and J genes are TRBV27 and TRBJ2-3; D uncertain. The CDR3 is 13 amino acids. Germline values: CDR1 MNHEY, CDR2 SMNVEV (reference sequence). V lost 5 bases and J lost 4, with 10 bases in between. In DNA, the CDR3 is TGTGCCAGCAGTCCACCCCCACCAGATACGCAGTATTTT. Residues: CASSPPPPDTQYF.

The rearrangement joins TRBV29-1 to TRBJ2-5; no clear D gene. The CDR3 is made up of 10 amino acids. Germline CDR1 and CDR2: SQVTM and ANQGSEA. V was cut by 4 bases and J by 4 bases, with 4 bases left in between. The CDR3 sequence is CSVGSETQYF. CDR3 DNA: TGCAGCGTTGGATCAGAGACCCAGTACTTC.

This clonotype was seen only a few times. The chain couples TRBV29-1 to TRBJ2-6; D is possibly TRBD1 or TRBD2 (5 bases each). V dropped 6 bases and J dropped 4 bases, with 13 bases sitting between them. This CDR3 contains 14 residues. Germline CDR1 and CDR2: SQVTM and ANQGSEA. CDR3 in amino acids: CSVGWGTGANVLTF. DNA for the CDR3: TGCAGCGTGGGATGGGGGACCGGGGCCAACGTCCTGACTTTC.

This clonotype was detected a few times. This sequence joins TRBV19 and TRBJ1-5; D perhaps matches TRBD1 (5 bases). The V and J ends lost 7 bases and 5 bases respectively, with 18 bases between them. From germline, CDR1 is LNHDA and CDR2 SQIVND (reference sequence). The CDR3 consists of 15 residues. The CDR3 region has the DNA TGTGCCAGTAAAAGAGGGACCGAGGGGTATCAGCCCCAGCATTTT. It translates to CASKRGTEGYQPQHF.

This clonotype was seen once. CDR3 sequence reads: CASRLRGNTIYF. The DNA for the CDR3 is TGTGCCAGCAGACTCCGGGGAAACACCATATATTTT. The chain links TRBV13 to TRBJ1-3; D is undetermined. CDR3 size: 12 residues. CDR1 is PRHDT, CDR2 FYEKMQ, per germline (reference sequence). The V and J ends lost 6 bases and 4 bases respectively, with 7 bases between them. The full variable domain, completed using reference TRBV13 and TRBJ1-3, is AAGVIQSPRHLIKEKRETATLKCYPIPRHDTVYWYQQGPGQDPQFLISFYEKMQSDKGSIPDRFSAQQFSDYHSELNMSSLELGDSALYFCASRLRGNTIYFGEGSWLTVV.

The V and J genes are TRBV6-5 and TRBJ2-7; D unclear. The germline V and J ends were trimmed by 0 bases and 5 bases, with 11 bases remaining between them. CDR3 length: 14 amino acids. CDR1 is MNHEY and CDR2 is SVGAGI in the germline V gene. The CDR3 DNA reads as TGTGCCAGCAGTTACTCTGGGCTTGGTAACGAGCAGTACTTC. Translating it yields CASSYSGLGNEQYF.